Given below is one T cell receptor beta chain in context. The clone's antigen remains unknown. Base-call qualities are not available, and no considerably larger clone is one nucleotide away. This entry is derived from a study of shared clonotypes between healthy human individuals (dated by TCRdb to 2020 to 2021). About the study as a whole: A couple of women and a few men aged 18 to 49 years were included in the cohort. To estimate repertoire size and how much clonotype sharing occurs between individuals, the study deeply sequenced the blood TCR repertoires of roughly 5 healthy adults. For each donor, CD4 naive and CD4 memory were each given three plates, CD8 naive was given two plates, and CD8 memory was given one plate. Libraries were prepared and TCR repertoires were sequenced by different laboratories using diverse techniques, in order to increase sequencing depth and limit assay-specific biases. Each donor's leukapheresis produced roughly between roughly 0.9 and 9 billion PBMCs.

TCR CDR3 regions were amplified from genomic DNA by multiplex PCR using the deep immunoSEQ assay. Extracted genomic DNA from each cell subset was distributed evenly across all wells of several immunoSEQ 96-well plates, and each plate was treated as a replicate. For sorted subsets, about 200 ng genomic DNA, equal to some 30,000 T cell genomes, was loaded into each replicate PCR. Purified libraries were measured with a Qubit 3.0 fluorometer, size-checked on a Bioanalyzer 2100, and measured again with the KAPA Library Quantification kit. Every immunoSEQ 96-well plate was sequenced on a dedicated single-read 150-cycle Illumina NextSeq 550 flow cell. As for the authors' bioinformatics: Because the immunoSEQ output included only junctional sequences and no quality scores, the filtering could not be the same as the filtering used for full-length reads. Sequences were annotated with PyIR, a Python wrapper for IgBLAST v1.9, using IMGT germline references to assign V/J genes and CDR3. Any read was removed if the V/J assignment was weak (E-value above 1e-6), the CDR3 was missing, or the read contained stop codons, out-of-frame junctions, or ambiguous translated residues. A V3J clonotype was defined by an identical inferred V gene, J gene, and CDR3 amino acid sequence. Percentage overlap between repertoires was calculated by dividing the number of shared unique clonotypes by the size of the smaller repertoire. Three approaches were used to assess repertoire richness: RTK rarefaction, the Chao1 estimator, and Recon v2.1 estimates of unobserved clonotypes. For all TCRbeta clonotypes obtained by the gDNA method from several donors, generation probabilities were computed with OLGA. In its TCRdb copy, this immuneACCESS table keeps in-frame sequences only and misses some clones. Where compared with another copy, unresolved V genes explain less than half of these, and the others have no known cause. That table gives V, J and clone size, and the DNA gave D and trimming. The sample contains millions of clones, approximately 94% of them found a single time. Of the sample, 1.5% to 2% is held by the ten largest clones.

CD8 naive samples were obtained by positive selection for CCR7 among CD45RO-negative cells, yielding a CD45RA+CCR7+ population from which TemRA cells were excluded. The donors were healthy, HIV-negative adults who had no recently reported acute infections or vaccinations. Every donor was a Caucasian adult living in Nashville, Tennessee, USA. After blood collection by leukapheresis, PBMCs were isolated using Ficoll-Histopaque density gradient centrifugation and then cryopreserved in the vapor phase of liquid nitrogen. Analytical flow cytometry was used to check the purity and quantity of every magnetically sorted T cell population. Genomic DNA was isolated from every sorted fraction and measured by UV absorbance on a Nanodrop 2000c. Results and caveats for the whole study, not just this receptor: Sampling was restricted to blood, and TCR repertoires in tissue are likely to differ from TCR repertoires in blood. Estimated clonotype richness was generally larger for naive than for memory subsets. Because the study included a small number of donors, the genetic and exposure-history diversity represented was limited. Rarefaction of sorted-subset datasets indicated incomplete sequencing despite the large sequencing depth. When several donors were compared, the shared fraction of clonotypes was around 5.1% for naive CD4, over 3% for naive CD8, more than 2% for memory CD4, and 0.4% for memory CD8. Pairwise subsampling led to the expectation that sequencing depth would affect the degree of clonotype sharing among donors. Compared with non-shared clonotypes, clonotypes shared by all four sorted-subset donors had higher generation probabilities.

V is pruned by 5 bases and J by 5 bases, leaving 0 bases of the junction without a gene match. The germline V gene (reference sequence) yields MNHNY for CDR1 and SVGAGI for CDR2. The CDR3 spans 12 residues, from the cysteine through the phenylalanine. The entry retains the CDR3 DNA only, 36 bases that are in frame from base 1. This clonotype was sampled from a man aged 18-30 years in good health. Some clones in this sample may be carry-over from other donors' samples. Sequencing was done on a sample of naive CD8+ T cells from PBMCs. In light of the paper, this sample's cell subset or site label describes: CD45RA+CCR7+. The chain is assembled from TRBV6-6 and TRBJ2-1, with 7 middle bases fitting TRBD1. The CDR3 protein: CASSQGDNEQFF. The sequenced DNA is TGTGCCAGCAGTCAGGGGGACAATGAGCAGTTCTTC.